These T cell receptor beta chains were read from a single sample in a study of cytomegalovirus exposure and HLA in healthy donors. The data were produced by immunoSEQ multiplex PCR, yet TCRdb's version contains in-frame clones alone and is incomplete. The sample shows roughly 68,000 clones, around 89% of them seen only once. Sequenced material: PBMCs. The receptors were gathered from a woman between 18 and 29 years old in good health and CMV-seronegative. The CDR3 runs from the conserved cysteine through the conserved F or W.

v_gene	j_gene	CDR3aa
TRBV7-8	TRBJ1-3	CASSLARTGQGNTIYF
TRBV11-2	TRBJ2-5	CASSPRLAELYF
TRBV7-9	TRBJ2-7	CASSLAGGRSYEQYF
TRBV9	TRBJ2-3	CASSQIRSSTDTQYF
TRBV7-3	TRBJ2-7	CATLRGGRGCEQYF
TRBV5-6	TRBJ1-1	CASSPPWTGRGNTEAFF
TRBV4-2	TRBJ2-7	CASSQDSTSVGYEQYF
TRBV5-1	TRBJ2-1	CASSSRGGLGDNEQFF
TRBV7-2	TRBJ1-1	CASSLGFVGILNTEAFF
TRBV27	TRBJ1-6	CASNYLGANSPLHF
TRBV9	TRBJ2-1	CASSVVGTSPTYNEQFF
TRBV5-6	TRBJ2-1	CASSLGYSSSYNEQFF
TRBV18	TRBJ2-3	CASSPTAGGLTDTQYF
TRBV5-8	TRBJ1-2	CASIAGSGYTF
TRBV4-3	TRBJ1-1	CASSQLIGVNTEAFF
TRBV7-9	TRBJ2-1	CASSLTGYNEQFF
TRBV4-2	TRBJ1-2	CASSQAQVGYGYTF
TRBV9	TRBJ2-3	CASSVRGSTDTQYF
TRBV7-6	TRBJ2-3	CASSSILDLSTDTQYF
TRBV6-1	TRBJ1-2	CASSDSPGALFGYTF
TRBV18	TRBJ1-4	CASSPTGEISEKLFF
TRBV5-1	TRBJ1-2	CASSLGQDYGYTF
TRBV20-1	TRBJ2-3	CSASSPDTQYF
TRBV7-2	TRBJ2-1	CASSEGLAGYNEQFF
TRBV27	TRBJ2-1	CASRVGSFSYNEQFF
TRBV2	TRBJ1-1	CASSLFYEAFF
TRBV11-2	TRBJ1-1	CASSFAGRSTEAFF
TRBV15	TRBJ1-5	CATSSLGQGDNQPQHF
TRBV5-1	TRBJ2-5	CASSLEGTGQETQYF
TRBV10-3	TRBJ2-5	CAISDSIQETQYF
TRBV7-9	TRBJ1-4	CASSLEPPGKLFF
TRBV18	TRBJ1-2	CASSLRQVDYGYTF
TRBV6-5	TRBJ1-2	CASSDRNYGYTF
TRBV7-7	TRBJ2-2	CASSPTGGGDTGELFF
TRBV28	TRBJ2-7	CASTRLAGTTYEQYF
TRBV30	TRBJ1-4	CAWSAHQTRTMFF
TRBV28	TRBJ2-1	CASSLGTSYEQFF
TRBV4-2	TRBJ2-1	CASSQGVALSYNEQFF
TRBV27	TRBJ2-7	CASSLRRGDEQYF
TRBV4-2	TRBJ1-2	CASSQLQVPSYGYTF
TRBV19	TRBJ2-7	CASSIRQGRREQYF
TRBV10-3	TRBJ2-1	CAISESGETREFF
TRBV11-2	TRBJ1-2	CASSLGQVTGYTF
TRBV6-1	TRBJ1-5	CASSQTGVRNQPQHF
TRBV27	TRBJ1-1	CASSLYRGTEAFF
TRBV5-4	TRBJ1-1	CASSDRGRNTEAFF
TRBV29-1	TRBJ2-3	CSVKTGTGGTDTQYF
TRBV4-1	TRBJ2-7	CASSQDLIAGVKQYF
TRBV2	TRBJ1-2	CASSVEQGSDGYTF
TRBV25-1	TRBJ2-3	CASSGGPSLIVPDTQYF
TRBV11-1	TRBJ2-3	CASSLAVGASDTQYF
TRBV19	TRBJ2-7	CASSPWERNEQYF
TRBV5-1	TRBJ2-7	CASSSGLADYEQYF